Listed here are 22 T cell receptor beta chains from one sample, sequenced in a study of blood T cell repertoires in COVID-19. The data were produced by immunoSEQ multiplex PCR, yet TCRdb's version contains in-frame clones alone and is incomplete. The table records some 120,000 clones, 80% to 90% of them present only once. Sequencing input: peripheral blood. The receptors come from a man between 65 and 85 years old with active or convalescent COVID-19.

This chain links TRBV3-1 (or the pseudogene TRBV3-2) with TRBJ1-6; perhaps TRBD1 as D (5 bases). The germline V gene encodes CDR1 LGHDT and CDR2 YNNKEL (reference sequence). Trimming took 3 bases from V and 2 from J, leaving 14 bases between them. This CDR3 is 17 amino acids long. The CDR3 region has the DNA TGTGCCAGCAGCCATAAGGGTAGGGGTCCCTATAATTCACCCCTCCACTTT. This gives the protein CASSHKGRGPYNSPLHF.

The chain has TRBV18 and TRBJ2-2; 12 bases align to TRBD1. Trimming removed 8 bases from V and 3 bases from J; junction bases left unmatched: 7. Looked up from germline, CDR1 is KGHSH and CDR2 is LQKENI. The CDR3 loop spans 16 amino acids. The CDR3 DNA reads TGTGCCAGCCTGGGACAGGGGGCGCATGACACCGGGGAGCTGTTTTTT. Protein product: CASLGQGAHDTGELFF.

The chain links TRBV3-1 (or the pseudogene TRBV3-2) to TRBJ2-1; 11 bases are shared with TRBD2. Germline V gives CDR1 LGHDT, CDR2 YNNKEL (reference sequence). The CDR3 length is 15 residues. The V segment lost 0 bases and the J segment 13 bases; nucleotides outside the gene matches: 8. The CDR3 region has the DNA TGTGCCAGCAGCCAAGATCCTAGCGGGGGGTCCATTCAGTTCTTC. Its translation: CASSQDPSGGSIQFF.

V usage is TRBV9 and J usage is TRBJ1-1; D is ambiguous. Germline assignment: CDR1 SGDLS and CDR2 YYNGEE. V dropped 0 bases and J dropped 0 bases, with 9 bases sitting between them. The CDR3 is 15 residues long. The CDR3 region is CASSVGEFMNTEAFF. CDR3 DNA: TGTGCCAGCAGCGTAGGGGAGTTTATGAACACTGAAGCTTTCTTT.

This sequence joins TRBV18 and TRBJ2-1; tentative D call: TRBD1 (5 bases). V dropped 4 bases and J dropped 9 bases, with 10 bases sitting between them. There are 12 residues in the CDR3. CDR1 KGHSH and CDR2 LQKENI come from the germline V gene. The CDR3 protein is CASSQGSGEQFF. CDR3 sequence (DNA): TGTGCCAGCTCACAGGGGTCAGGTGAGCAGTTCTTC.

The chain employs TRBV18 and TRBJ2-2, with TRBD2 matching over 10 bases. This CDR3 region has 16 residues. CDR1 and CDR2 (germline): KGHSH, LQKENI. The ends lost 8 bases at V and 5 bases at J; junction bases unmatched: 11. The CDR3 reads CASPLAGGPRTGELFF. CDR3 in DNA: TGTGCCAGCCCTTTAGCGGGAGGCCCCAGGACCGGGGAGCTGTTTTTT.

The V gene is TRBV6-1, the J gene TRBJ2-7; TRBD2 matches at 8 bases. V lost 3 bases to trimming and J lost 7 bases; unmatched junction nucleotides: 8. CDR1 and CDR2 from the germline V gene are MNHNS and SASEGT. This CDR3 contains 14 residues. CDR3 sequence (DNA): TGTGCCAGCAGTGAGGTGGCGGGAGGTGAAGAGCAGTACTTC. Amino acid sequence: CASSEVAGGEEQYF.

The V gene is TRBV19, the J gene TRBJ2-7; 13 bases fit TRBD2. V was pared by 6 bases and J by 5 bases, with 10 bases of the junction left unmatched. The CDR3 totals 16 residues. CDR1 is LNHDA and CDR2 is SQIVND in the germline V gene (reference sequence). CDR3 loop: CASSRLAGGRWDEQYF. In DNA form, the CDR3 reads TGTGCCAGTAGCCGACTAGCGGGAGGTAGGTGGGACGAGCAGTACTTC. Using reference TRBV19 and TRBJ2-7 for the parts outside the CDR3, the full variable domain is DGGITQSPKYLFRKEGQNVTLSCEQNLNHDAMYWYRQDPGQGLRLIYYSQIVNDFQKGDIAEGYSVSREKKESFPLTVTSAQKNPTAFYLCASSRLAGGRWDEQYFGPGTRLTVT.

This chain uses TRBV28 with TRBJ2-7; 8 nucleotides agree with TRBD1. Germline assignment: CDR1 MDHEN and CDR2 SYDVKM. The V gene end was trimmed by 6 bases and the J gene end by 6 bases; junction bases not matched to a gene: 4. CDR3 length equals 12 residues. For the CDR3, the DNA is TGTGCCAGCAGGACAGGGGACTCCGAGCAGTACTTC. Amino acids: CASRTGDSEQYF. The variable domain in full, with the rest retrieved from reference TRBV28 and TRBJ2-7, is DVKVTQSSRYLVKRTGEKVFLECVQDMDHENMFWYRQDPGLGLRLIYFSYDVKMKEKGDIPEGYSVSREKKERFSLILESASTNQTSMYLCASRTGDSEQYFGPGTRLTVT.

This chain links TRBV23-1 with TRBJ1-1; D not certain. TRBV23-1 has ORF status, its function being uncertain. The V and J ends lost 7 bases and 1 base respectively, with 7 bases between them. The CDR3 runs to 12 residues. The CDR3 DNA follows: TGCGCCAGCACTTTGAGGAACACTGAAGCTTTCTTT. It specifies CASTLRNTEAFF.

The chain links TRBV5-1 to TRBJ2-1, with 8 bases fitting TRBD2. This CDR3 is 16 amino acids long. The germline V gene has CDR1 SGHRS and CDR2 YFSETQ. Unmatched junction bases numbered 9, after V lost 5 bases and J lost 2 bases. The CDR3 region has the DNA TGCGCCAGCAGGCCGACAGCGGGAGCCACCTACAATGAGCAGTTCTTC. This codes for CASRPTAGATYNEQFF.

V and J are TRBV5-8 and TRBJ2-1, with D maybe TRBD1 (5 bases). The CDR3 is 12 amino acids. Germline CDR1 reads SGHTS; CDR2 reads YDEGEE. V lost 4 bases to trimming and J lost 10 bases, with 12 bases between them. CDR3 protein: CASSRVNREQFF. The CDR3 DNA reads TGTGCCAGCAGCAGGGTAAACAGGGAGCAGTTCTTC.

The genes are TRBV18 and TRBJ2-7; 8 bases match TRBD2. This CDR3 region has 16 residues. With 1 base clipped from V and 0 bases from J, the junction kept 5 bases outside the gene matches. Germline values: CDR1 KGHSH, CDR2 LQKENI. The CDR3 DNA is TGTGCCAGCTCACCACGGCTAGCGGGTCTCTCCTACGAGCAGTACTTC. This gives the protein CASSPRLAGLSYEQYF.

The chain recombines TRBV25-1 with TRBJ1-2; D perhaps matches TRBD1 (6 bases). The CDR3 runs 15 residues. Germline CDR1 and CDR2: MGHDK and SYGVNS. V was cut by 1 base and J by 4 bases, with 13 bases left in between. The CDR3 nucleotides are TGTGCCAGCAGTGAATCGAGCGGGGGCAGCTATGGCTACACCTTC. Translated, it gives CASSESSGGSYGYTF.

This clone was observed a handful of times. J is TRBJ1-4 and V is TRBV6-5, with D possibly being TRBD1 (5 bases). Trimming pared 0 bases from V and 10 bases from J, leaving 9 bases between. This CDR3 is built from 13 residues. CDR1 MNHEY and CDR2 SVGAGI come from the germline V gene. CDR3 in amino acids: CASSYSSGGKLFF. DNA of the CDR3: TGTGCCAGCAGTTACTCGTCGGGGGGAAAACTGTTTTTT.

This chain links TRBV11-2 with TRBJ2-7; 9 bases fit TRBD2. Trimming took 4 bases from V and 3 from J; bases not matched to a gene: 7. The CDR3 totals 15 residues. CDR1 and CDR2 from the germline V gene are SGHAT and FQNNGV. The CDR3 bases are TGTGCCAGCAGCTCACTAGCGGGCCCGATCTACGAGCAGTACTTC. This codes for CASSSLAGPIYEQYF.

CDR3 sequence: CASSFRRLAGPRTGELFF. Written as DNA, the CDR3 is TGTGCCAGCAGCTTTCGTCGACTAGCGGGCCCGAGAACCGGGGAGCTGTTTTTT. The V call is TRBV7-9, the J call TRBJ2-2, with TRBD2 matching 10 bases. The CDR3 totals 18 residues. Unmatched junction bases numbered 12, after V lost 3 bases and J lost 5 bases. Germline CDR1 SEHNR, CDR2 FQNEAQ (reference sequence).

J is TRBJ2-7 and V is TRBV4-1; D unresolved. V was trimmed by 4 bases and J by 0 bases, leaving 13 bases between them. CDR1 MGHRA and CDR2 YSYEKL come from the germline V gene. This CDR3 spans 15 amino acids. The CDR3 nucleotides are TGCGCCAGCAGCCTGAAGGAGACGAGCTCCTACGAGCAGTACTTC. Translating it yields CASSLKETSSYEQYF.

The rearrangement joins TRBV9 to TRBJ2-2, with 7 bases lining up with TRBD1. The V gene's germline CDR1 is SGDLS and CDR2 YYNGEE. The CDR3 length is 14 residues. V lost 4 bases and J lost 4; bases outside the gene matches: 4. The CDR3 here is CASSPGQATGELFF. For the CDR3, the DNA is TGTGCCAGCAGCCCAGGACAGGCCACCGGGGAGCTGTTTTTT.

The CDR3 protein is CASSPSDTGNTIYF. The CDR3 DNA is TGTGCCAGCTCACCGTCTGACACTGGAAACACCATATATTTT. The genes are TRBV18 and TRBJ1-3; D gene unclear. Germline CDR1 and CDR2: KGHSH and LQKENI. V shed 3 bases and J shed 2 bases, with 8 bases lying between them. This CDR3 comprises 14 residues.

The chain recombines TRBV6-5 with TRBJ1-6; 7 nucleotides line up with TRBD1. The length of the CDR3 is 15 residues. The ends lost 6 bases at V and 8 bases at J; junction bases unmatched: 10. Germline CDR1 reads MNHEY; CDR2 reads SVGAGI. The CDR3, as DNA: TGTGCCAGCAGCGGTCGAGACAGGGATGATTCACCCCTCCACTTT. Its translation: CASSGRDRDDSPLHF.

This chain connects TRBV6-6 to TRBJ1-1; tentatively, D is TRBD1 (6 bases). This CDR3 has 14 amino acids. The germline V gene has CDR1 MNHNY and CDR2 SVGAGI (reference sequence). V lost 2 bases, J lost 5 bases, and 12 bases lay in between. CDR3 sequence reads: CASSYPEQGTEAFF. The CDR3 DNA is TGTGCCAGCAGTTACCCCGAACAGGGAACTGAAGCTTTCTTT.